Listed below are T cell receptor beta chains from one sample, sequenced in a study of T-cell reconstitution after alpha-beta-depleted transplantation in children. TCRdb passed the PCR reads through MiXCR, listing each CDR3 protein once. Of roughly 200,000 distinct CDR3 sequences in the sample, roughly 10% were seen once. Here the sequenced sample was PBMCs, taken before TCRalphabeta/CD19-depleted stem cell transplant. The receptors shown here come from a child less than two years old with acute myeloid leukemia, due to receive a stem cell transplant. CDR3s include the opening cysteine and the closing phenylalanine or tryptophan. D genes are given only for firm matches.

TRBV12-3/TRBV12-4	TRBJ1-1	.	CASTTSGWGNTEAFF
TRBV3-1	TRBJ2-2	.	CASSSGPGGELFF
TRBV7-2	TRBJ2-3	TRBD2	CASSLKAGWGTDTQYF
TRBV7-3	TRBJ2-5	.	CASSLMGGEETQYF
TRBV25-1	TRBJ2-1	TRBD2	CASSDISGRAHEQFF
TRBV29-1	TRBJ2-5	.	CSGDNQETQYF
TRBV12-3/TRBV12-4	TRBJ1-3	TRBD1	CASSFVQGLTIYF
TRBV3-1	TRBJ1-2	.	CASSLSAGSYGYTF
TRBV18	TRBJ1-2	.	CASSPNRANYGYTF
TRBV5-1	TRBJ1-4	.	CASSLAAGSGIREKLFF
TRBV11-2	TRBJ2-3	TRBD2	CASSLVLAGGTDTQYF
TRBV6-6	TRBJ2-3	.	CASSYSPGTTDTQYF
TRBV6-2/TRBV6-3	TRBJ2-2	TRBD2	CASKGLAGHGELFF
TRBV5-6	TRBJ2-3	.	CASSFDSSTDTQYF
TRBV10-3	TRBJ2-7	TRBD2	CAISEGSGGTVYEQYF
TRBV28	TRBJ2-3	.	CASSLGAEAFTDTQYF
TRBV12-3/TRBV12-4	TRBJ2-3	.	CASRGQNTQYF
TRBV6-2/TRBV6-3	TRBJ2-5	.	CASSSVGQETQYF
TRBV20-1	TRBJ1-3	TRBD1	CSARDTGAGNTIYF
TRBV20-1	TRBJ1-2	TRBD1	CSAADRGGYTF
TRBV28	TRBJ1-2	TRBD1	CASSVGQGTYYGYTF
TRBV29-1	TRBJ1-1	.	CSVEDHPGEVNTEAFF
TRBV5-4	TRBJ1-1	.	CASSPEAGRDTEAFF
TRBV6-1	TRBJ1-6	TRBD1	CASSQMFRQGASNSPLHF
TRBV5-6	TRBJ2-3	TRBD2	CASSLLAGGFTDTQYF
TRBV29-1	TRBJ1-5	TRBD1	CSVLDRDSNQPQHF
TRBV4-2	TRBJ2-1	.	CASSQDQWRASYNEQFF
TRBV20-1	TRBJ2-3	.	CSARELAAGRSDTQYF
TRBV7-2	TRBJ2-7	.	CASSLSGINSYEQYF
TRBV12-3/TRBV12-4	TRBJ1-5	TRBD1	CASSPKGDRFSNQPQHF
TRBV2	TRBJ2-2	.	CASSGPTTGELFF
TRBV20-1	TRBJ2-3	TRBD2	CSSGTSGRQDTQYF
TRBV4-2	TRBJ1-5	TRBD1	CASSQDRAQPQHF
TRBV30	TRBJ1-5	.	CAWSGGGLQPQHF
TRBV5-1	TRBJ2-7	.	CASSSQTSYEQYF
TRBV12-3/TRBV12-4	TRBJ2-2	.	CASSFRGPTGELFF
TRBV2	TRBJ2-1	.	CASSESEGGYNEQFF
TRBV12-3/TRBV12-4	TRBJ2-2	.	CASSLRGEAGELFF
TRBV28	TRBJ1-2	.	CASSLYLGGYTF
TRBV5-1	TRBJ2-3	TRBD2	CASSYGLAGDTQYF
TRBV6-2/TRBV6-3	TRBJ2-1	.	CASSYYRVNEQFF
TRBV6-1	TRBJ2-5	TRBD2	CASTERGIGETQYF
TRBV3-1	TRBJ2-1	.	CASGQGAEQFF
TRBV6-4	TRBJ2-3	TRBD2	CASSPRTSGRARIFWSSDTQYF
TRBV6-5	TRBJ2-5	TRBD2	CASSYSPQTLAGSETQYF
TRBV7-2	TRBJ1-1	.	CASSIPNTEAFF
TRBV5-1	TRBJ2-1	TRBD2	CASSLFAGGNEQFF
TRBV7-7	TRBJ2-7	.	CASSLHYDGFYEQYF
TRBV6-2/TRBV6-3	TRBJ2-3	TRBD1	CASNQQGIPDTQYF
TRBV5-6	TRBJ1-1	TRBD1	CASSGGGQPTEAFF
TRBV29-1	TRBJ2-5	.	CSLTERTTQYF